These 30 T cell receptor beta chains came from one sample sequenced in a study of blood T cell repertoires in COVID-19. Sequenced by immunoSEQ multiplex PCR; TCRdb stores in-frame clones only, minus some. The sample holds roughly 120,000 clones, 85% to 90% seen once. Sequencing was done on a sample of peripheral blood. These receptors came from a human donor in a cohort sampled during active COVID-19.

J is TRBJ2-1 and V is TRBV19; 7 bases fit TRBD2. This CDR3 contains 16 residues. CDR1 and CDR2 (germline): LNHDA, SQIVND (reference sequence). J lost 6 bases, V lost 2 bases, and 10 bases had no gene match. The CDR3 DNA follows: TGTGCCAGTAGTATAACCCCCGGACGGGGGGTCAATGAGCAGTTCTTC. Its protein product is CASSITPGRGVNEQFF.

The rearrangement joins TRBV28 to TRBJ2-7; no clear D. The V end was cut by 8 bases, the J end by 4 bases, with 12 bases between. The V gene's germline CDR1 is MDHEN and CDR2 SYDVKM. This CDR3 has 12 amino acids. This CDR3 reads CASGIPGYEQYF. Here the CDR3 DNA reads TGTGCCAGCGGAATTCCAGGTTACGAGCAGTACTTC.

The CDR3 is CASSPGLTNYGYTF. Written as DNA, the CDR3 is TGTGCCAGCAGCCCGGGACTGACTAACTATGGCTACACCTTC. V is TRBV7-3 and J is TRBJ1-2; D may be TRBD1 (5 bases). The CDR3 has 14 residues. Trimming removed 5 bases from V and 0 bases from J, with 10 bases in between. CDR1 is SGHTA, CDR2 FQGTGA, per germline.

The rearrangement joins TRBV19 to TRBJ2-7; TRBD1 might be the D (6 bases). Trimming removed 3 bases at V and 0 bases at J, with 18 bases between. The CDR3 length is 17 residues. Germline CDR1 reads LNHDA; CDR2 reads SQIVND (reference sequence). The CDR3, as DNA: TGTGCCAGTAGTATCTCCGCGACAGGCCGAAGCTCCTACGAGCAGTACTTC. Amino acids: CASSISATGRSSYEQYF.

The chain employs TRBV9 and TRBJ2-5; D ambiguous. Germline V gene lookup returns CDR1 SGDLS and CDR2 YYNGEE. The CDR3 has 11 amino acids. V gave up 3 bases and J gave up 4 bases, with 4 bases separating them. For the CDR3, the DNA is TGTGCCAGCAGCGGACTAGAGACCCAGTACTTC. It translates to CASSGLETQYF.

V gene TRBV28 combines with J gene TRBJ2-5; TRBD1 might be the D (6 bases). CDR3 length equals 13 residues. V dropped 8 bases and J dropped 4 bases, with 14 bases sitting between them. CDR1 and CDR2 from the germline V gene are MDHEN and SYDVKM. The CDR3 sequence is CASGYRVGETQYF. The CDR3 nucleotides read TGTGCCAGCGGATACAGGGTGGGAGAGACCCAGTACTTC.

The chain couples TRBV7-9 to TRBJ1-1; D gene uncertain. Trimming took 1 base from V and 5 from J, leaving 8 bases between them. Germline V gives CDR1 SEHNR, CDR2 FQNEAQ (reference sequence). The CDR3 runs 13 residues. CDR3 nucleotides: TGTGCCAGCAGCTTAGAAGGGAGGACTGAAGCTTTCTTT. Protein product: CASSLEGRTEAFF.

The genes are TRBV7-8 and TRBJ1-1, with 7 bases that match TRBD1. Germline CDR1 and CDR2: SGHVS and FQNEAQ. The CDR3 covers 16 residues. Unmatched junction bases numbered 6, after V lost 1 base and J lost 1 base. The CDR3 DNA is TGTGCCAGCAGCTTAGGAAGGACAGGCACGAACACTGAAGCTTTCTTT. Translated: CASSLGRTGTNTEAFF.

The chain's CDR3 is CASSFEGRYYEQYF. The CDR3 DNA sequence: TGTGCCAGCAGCTTTGAGGGCAGGTACTACGAGCAGTACTTC. The rearrangement links TRBV11-2 to TRBJ2-7, with D possibly TRBD2 on 5 matching bases. This CDR3 region has 14 residues. CDR1 and CDR2 from the germline V gene are SGHAT and FQNNGV. Deletions cut 3 bases from V and 3 bases from J, with 12 bases between.

The rearrangement joins TRBV12-5 to TRBJ1-5; 7 bases agree with TRBD1. This CDR3 has 14 amino acids. The V gene end was trimmed by 6 bases and the J gene end by 0 bases; junction bases not matched to a gene: 2. CDR1 LGHNT and CDR2 FRNRAP come from the germline V gene. CDR3 amino acids: CASGGDSSNQPQHF. The DNA of the CDR3 is TGTGCTAGTGGCGGGGACAGTAGCAATCAGCCCCAGCATTTT.

V is TRBV29-1 and J is TRBJ2-3; tentative D call: TRBD1 (6 bases). The V and J ends lost 6 bases and 0 bases respectively, with 16 bases between them. The CDR3 has 15 residues. The V gene's germline CDR1 is SQVTM and CDR2 ANQGSEA. As DNA, the CDR3 is TGCAGCGTCCAAACTGGGACACTCAGCACAGATACGCAGTATTTT. Translation gives CSVQTGTLSTDTQYF.

The table lists this clone with a few counts. This sequence joins TRBV4-2 and TRBJ1-6; D call uncertain. V was shortened by 0 bases and J by 10 bases, with 16 bases between the two germline ends. This CDR3 is 16 amino acids long. Germline V gives CDR1 LGHNA, CDR2 YNFKEQ. The CDR3 protein is CASSQDLEGLRSPLHF. CDR3 nucleotides: TGTGCCAGCAGCCAAGATCTTGAGGGTCTACGATCACCCCTCCACTTT.

The V call is TRBV7-9, the J call TRBJ2-2; D gene ambiguous. The CDR3 sequence is 17 residues long. Trimming cost V 1 base and J 6 bases, with 18 bases left between them. From germline, CDR1 is SEHNR and CDR2 FQNEAQ (reference sequence). In nucleotides, the CDR3 is TGTGCCAGCAGCTTAGTTATGCTACAGTACGTCCCCGGGGAGCTGTTTTTT. This codes for CASSLVMLQYVPGELFF.

This sequence joins TRBV10-3 and TRBJ2-7; weak D call: TRBD1 (6 bases). The V gene's germline CDR1 is ENHRY and CDR2 SYGVKD. The CDR3 contains 17 residues. V lost 4 bases, J lost 2 bases, and 21 bases lay in between. Written as DNA, the CDR3 is TGTGCCATCAGTGGCCAGGGGCAGCAATCGAGGACCTACGAGCAGTACTTC. As protein: CAISGQGQQSRTYEQYF.

This clone was counted a single time. The chain couples TRBV5-6 to TRBJ2-3, with 8 bases matching TRBD1. The CDR3 has 15 residues. Germline V CDR1 and CDR2: SGHDT, YYEEEE. After removal of 4 bases from V and 4 bases from J, the junction contained 8 bases not matched to a gene. The CDR3 spells CASSLRTGLSDTQYF. CDR3 in DNA: TGTGCCAGCAGCCTGCGGACAGGGTTGTCAGATACGCAGTATTTT.

This clone came up once. J is TRBJ1-1 and V is TRBV27, with a possible D match to TRBD1 (5 bases). Trimming removed 0 bases at V and 5 bases at J, with 10 bases between. Germline CDR1 reads MNHEY; CDR2 reads SMNVEV (reference sequence). The CDR3 consists of 14 residues. CDR3 coding DNA: TGTGCCAGCAGTTTATCGCAGGGAGGGACTGAAGCTTTCTTT. It specifies CASSLSQGGTEAFF.

The V gene is TRBV14, the J gene TRBJ1-2; 8 nucleotides line up with TRBD1. CDR3 size: 15 residues. Germline CDR1 reads SGHDN; CDR2 reads FVKESK. The V and J ends lost 1 base and 3 bases, in that order; junction bases with no gene match: 4. The CDR3 loop reads CASSQADRVYYGYTF. The DNA for the CDR3 is TGTGCCAGCAGCCAAGCGGACAGGGTGTACTATGGCTACACCTTC. The variable domain in full, completed from reference TRBV14 and TRBJ1-2, reads EAGVTQFPSHSVIEKGQTVTLRCDPISGHDNLYWYRRVMGKEIKFLLHFVKESKQDESGMPNNRFLAERTGGTYSTLKVQPAELEDSGVYFCASSQADRVYYGYTFGSGTRLTVV.

The rearrangement joins TRBV6-5 to TRBJ2-7, with unresolved D. The CDR3 spans 14 residues. Germline CDR1 reads MNHEY; CDR2 reads SVGAGI. Trimming pared 8 bases from V and 1 base from J, leaving 15 bases between. Here the CDR3 DNA reads TGTGCCAGCTTGGAGCCGATTCCATCCTACGAGCAGTACTTC. Translating gives CASLEPIPSYEQYF.

The chain links TRBV29-1 to TRBJ2-1; D possibly corresponds to TRBD1 (5 bases). The CDR3 is 13 residues long. Trimming took off 7 bases at V and 4 bases at J, with 14 bases between the two ends. Germline V gene lookup returns CDR1 SQVTM and CDR2 ANQGSEA. DNA of the CDR3: TGCAGCGGGAAATCCGACAGTTACAATGAGCAGTTCTTC. Protein: CSGKSDSYNEQFF.

The chain has TRBV7-9 and TRBJ2-2, with D uncertain. The CDR3 has 19 residues. Germline V gene lookup returns CDR1 SEHNR and CDR2 FQNEAQ (reference sequence). The ends were cut back, 5 bases at V and 0 bases at J, with 22 bases in the middle. The CDR3 region is CASSPKVWSADPNTGELFF. The CDR3 DNA is TGTGCCAGCAGCCCTAAAGTTTGGAGCGCAGACCCGAACACCGGGGAGCTGTTTTTT.

J is TRBJ1-1 and V is TRBV7-8; a weak D match, TRBD1 (5 bases). Germline values: CDR1 SGHVS, CDR2 FQNEAQ. The CDR3 spans 15 residues. V shed 3 bases and J shed 3 bases, with 14 bases lying between them. CDR3 DNA: TGTGCCAGCAGCTTCGGCGCCAGGGATGACACTGAAGCTTTCTTT. Translated, it gives CASSFGARDDTEAFF.

The V and J genes are TRBV11-1 and TRBJ2-3; TRBD1 might be the D (6 bases). The CDR3 runs 15 residues. Germline lookup yields CDR1 SGHAT and CDR2 FQDESV (reference sequence). V lost 2 bases, J lost 3 bases, and 12 bases lay in between. CDR3 in DNA: TGTGCCAGCAGCTTATCGGGACAACCGACAGATACGCAGTATTTT. Translating gives CASSLSGQPTDTQYF.

V usage is TRBV9 and J usage is TRBJ2-1, with TRBD2 identical over 10 bases. Trimming at V came to 4 bases and at J to 4 bases, leaving 8 bases not matched to a gene. The CDR3 extends over 16 amino acids. Germline CDR1 reads SGDLS; CDR2 reads YYNGEE. The CDR3 loop is CASSTIAGGTYNEQFF. In nucleotides, the CDR3 is TGTGCCAGCAGCACTATAGCGGGGGGTACATACAATGAGCAGTTCTTC.

This chain links TRBV5-4 with TRBJ2-3; 7 bases align to TRBD1. The germline gives CDR1 SGHNT, CDR2 YYREEE (reference sequence). V lost 4 bases and J lost 0; bases outside the gene matches: 8. The CDR3 is 16 residues long. The CDR3 reads CASSVGTERSTDTQYF. The CDR3 coding sequence is TGTGCCAGCAGCGTAGGGACAGAACGTAGCACAGATACGCAGTATTTT.

V is TRBV6-6 and J is TRBJ2-7; TRBD1 is a possible D gene (6 bases). The CDR3 extends over 14 amino acids. Germline loops: CDR1 MNHNY, CDR2 SVGAGI (reference sequence). Trimming pared 6 bases from V and 0 bases from J, leaving 12 bases between. The CDR3 DNA follows: TGTGCCAGCAGGAGGGACACTAGCTCCTACGAGCAGTACTTC. Its translation is CASRRDTSSYEQYF.

The rearrangement uses TRBV24-1 and TRBJ2-5, with 7 bases matching TRBD1. V shed 1 base and J 2 bases; nucleotides not matched to a gene: 9. Per germline, CDR1 KGHDR and CDR2 SFDVKD. The CDR3 totals 17 residues. The CDR3 protein is CATSDFRDSEFQETQYF. In DNA, the CDR3 is TGTGCCACCAGTGATTTTAGGGACAGCGAGTTTCAAGAGACCCAGTACTTC.

This rearrangement joins TRBV19 to TRBJ2-7; D is unresolved. The germline gives CDR1 LNHDA, CDR2 SQIVND (reference sequence). CDR3 length: 12 amino acids. Trimming took 4 bases from V and 4 from J, leaving 8 bases between them. CDR3 in amino acids: CASSTTEYEQYF. In DNA form, the CDR3 reads TGTGCCAGTAGTACCACAGAGTACGAGCAGTACTTC.

The V call is TRBV6-5, the J call TRBJ2-2; 8 bases align to TRBD1. Germline CDR1 and CDR2: MNHEY and SVGAGI. CDR3 length equals 14 residues. The ends lost 6 bases at V and 1 base at J; junction bases unmatched: 1. The CDR3 is CASRDRENTGELFF. CDR3 sequence (DNA): TGTGCCAGCAGGGACAGGGAGAACACCGGGGAGCTGTTTTTT.

The chain is built from TRBV7-3 and TRBJ1-1; D is unresolved. Germline V CDR1 and CDR2: SGHTA, FQGTGA. V lost 5 bases and J lost 1, with 11 bases in between. The CDR3 has 14 amino acids. Written as DNA, the CDR3 is TGTGCCAGCAGCCCAGACTTAGAGAACACTGAAGCTTTCTTT. Translating gives CASSPDLENTEAFF.

Comment on this clone: The junction does not match germline at one end; this may be a read error. The chain combines TRBV9 with TRBJ2-2; D may be TRBD2 (7 bases). The CDR3 extends over 16 amino acids. In germline, CDR1 is SGDLS, CDR2 YYNGEE. The CDR3 DNA sequence: TGTGCCCGCAGCGGGCAAGGGGGGGCGCGCACCGGGGAGCTGTTTTTT. Translating gives CARSGQGGARTGELFF.